This T cell receptor beta chain was captured in a study of cytomegalovirus exposure and HLA in healthy donors. Whole-study results and caveats: In a later analysis, productive TCRs from donors in an Asian-associated ancestry cluster reportedly carried fewer N-insertions than the cohort mean.

In regard to this clone: Its antigen is still unknown.

PCR used 60 Vbeta primers and 13 Jbeta primers. Assay: immunoSEQ multiplex PCR; the TCRdb copy retains only in-frame clones and omits some. The table records some 180,000 clones, over 60% of them present only once. The clonotype comes from a man between 18 and 35 years old in good health and CMV-seronegative. Sequencing input: PBMCs.

CDR3: CASSAFPGGRIGEQFF. The DNA of the CDR3 is TGTGCCAGCAGTGCCTTCCCGGGGGGGCGGATCGGTGAGCAGTTCTTC. The J gene is TRBJ2-1, the V gene TRBV6-4; 8 bases are shared with TRBD2. V lost 4 bases and J lost 9; bases outside the gene matches: 14. Germline CDR1 and CDR2: MRHNA and SNTAGT. The CDR3 totals 16 residues.